This T cell receptor beta chain was captured by sequencing in a study of blood T cell repertoires in COVID-19. The CDR3 consists of 13 residues. CDR1 and CDR2 (germline): SGHKS, YYEKEE (reference sequence). Trimming removed 4 bases from V and 3 bases from J, with 11 bases in between. Individuals in the exposed group had encountered a COVID-19 case within 2 weeks preceding study entry. Clones were sequenced by immunoSEQ multiplex PCR, and TCRdb holds only the in-frame ones, with some missing. The sample lists about 250,000 clones, roughly 81% occurring once. The genes are TRBV5-5 and TRBJ2-7; possible D gene TRBD2, 6 bases. The sequenced sample was PBMCs or T cells enriched from blood (not recorded which). The clonotype was recovered from a woman between 50 and 59 years old who had been exposed to COVID-19. The CDR3 here is CASSPGGYYEQYF. The CDR3, as DNA: TGTGCCAGCAGCCCCGGGGGATACTACGAGCAGTACTTC.